Shown below are 22 T cell receptor beta chains from a single sample sequenced in a study of neurological immune-mediated disorders. Each CDR3 protein gets one entry after TCRdb re-called the 5' RACE reads with MiXCR. The table has more than 60,000 distinct CDR3 sequences, 3% to 4% seen once. The sequenced material came from PBMCs. These receptors came from a woman aged 45-65 years with multiple sclerosis.

To note about this clonotype: This clone may be a read error of a much larger clone one base away. The chain uses TRBV5-6 and TRBJ2-7; D unclear. V lost 4 bases and J 2 bases, leaving 10 bases between the germline ends. The germline V gene encodes CDR1 SGHDT and CDR2 YYEEEE. The CDR3 length is 13 residues. As DNA, the CDR3 is TGTGCCAGCAGCAAGAAAAGGCCCTACGAGCAGTACTTC. The encoded protein is CASSKKRPYEQYF.

This clonotype was seen ten or more times. The gene calls are TRBV20-1 and TRBJ2-1; 11 bases match TRBD2. CDR3 size: 16 residues. The ends lost 1 base at V and 4 bases at J; junction bases unmatched: 6. Germline lookup yields CDR1 DFQATT and CDR2 SNEGSKA (reference sequence). The CDR3 sequence: CSARGTSGPDYNEQFF. The CDR3 coding sequence is TGCAGTGCTAGAGGGACTAGCGGGCCGGATTACAATGAGCAGTTCTTC.

In this sample, this clonotype turned up many times. The chain couples TRBV29-1 to TRBJ2-7; D remains ambiguous. V was pared by 1 base and J by 7 bases, with 11 bases between. The CDR3 covers 12 residues. Germline V gene data show CDR1 as SQVTM and CDR2 as ANQGSEA. The CDR3 here is CSVEGQASEQYF. CDR3 in DNA: TGCAGCGTTGAAGGGCAGGCGTCTGAGCAGTACTTC.

This clonotype has ten or more counts. The chain has TRBV4-2 and TRBJ1-4, with D perhaps matching TRBD1 (5 bases). Germline V lookup: CDR1 LGHNA, CDR2 YNFKEQ. CDR3 length: 17 residues. V shed 4 bases and J shed 5 bases, with 20 bases lying between them. CDR3 loop: CASSRGEPGLANEKLFF. The CDR3 DNA reads TGTGCCAGCAGCCGGGGGGAACCGGGACTGGCAAATGAAAAACTGTTTTTT.

Many counts were recorded for this clonotype. J is TRBJ1-6 and V is TRBV27; D remains ambiguous. V was clipped by 3 bases and J by 10 bases, with 7 bases between them. The CDR3 runs to 12 residues. Germline CDR1 and CDR2: MNHEY and SMNVEV (reference sequence). Here the CDR3 DNA reads TGTGCCAGCAGTTTCCCGGGCTCACCCCTCCACTTT. Amino acid sequence: CASSFPGSPLHF.

This clonotype was counted at least ten times. The rearrangement uses TRBV29-1 and TRBJ2-7; 7 positions match TRBD2. V shed 3 bases and J 5 bases; nucleotides not matched to a gene: 4. The germline V gene encodes CDR1 SQVTM and CDR2 ANQGSEA. CDR3 length: 12 amino acids. In DNA, the CDR3 is TGCAGCGTTGACGGGGGAGGGGACGAGCAGTACTTC. Protein: CSVDGGGDEQYF.

This clonotype was counted ten times or more. The CDR3 reads CSARVPDSYEQYF. The DNA of the CDR3 is TGCAGTGCTAGAGTTCCCGACTCCTACGAGCAGTACTTC. The chain carries TRBV20-1 and TRBJ2-7; D ambiguous. Germline CDR1 is DFQATT and CDR2 is SNEGSKA (reference sequence). The CDR3 has 13 residues. V was clipped by 1 base and J by 0 bases, with 7 bases between them.

This clonotype was picked up many times. The rearrangement joins TRBV3-1 to TRBJ1-3, with D hard to call. The ends were cut back, 6 bases at V and 2 bases at J, with 5 bases in the middle. The germline V gene has CDR1 LGHDT and CDR2 YNNKEL (reference sequence). This CDR3 is built from 12 residues. CDR3 protein: CASRGTGNTIYF. The CDR3 region has the DNA TGTGCCAGCAGAGGGACTGGAAACACCATATATTTT.

This clonotype was observed at least ten times. This rearrangement joins TRBV5-1 to TRBJ1-4; a possible D gene is TRBD1 (6 bases). V lost 1 base and J 6 bases, leaving 10 bases between the germline ends. CDR1 is SGHRS, CDR2 YFSETQ, per germline. The CDR3 extends over 14 amino acids. DNA for the CDR3: TGCGCCAGCAGCTTGACAGGGTCGGATGAAAAACTGTTTTTT. Translation: CASSLTGSDEKLFF.

This clonotype was picked up many times. The CDR3 DNA follows: TGTGCCAGCAGTTCCCGGCAGGGCGGGGAGCTGTTTTTT. It specifies CASSSRQGGELFF. This chain uses TRBV27 with TRBJ2-2; TRBD1 is a possible D gene (5 bases). Germline CDR1 MNHEY, CDR2 SMNVEV (reference sequence). The CDR3 spans 13 residues. V lost 4 bases and J 7 bases, leaving 10 bases between the germline ends.

In its sample, this clonotype was seen many times. This CDR3 reads CSARVGTGVGSNQPQHF. CDR3 DNA: TGCAGTGCTAGAGTGGGGACAGGGGTCGGTAGCAATCAGCCCCAGCATTTT. The chain recombines TRBV20-1 with TRBJ1-5; TRBD1 matches at 10 bases. CDR3 length equals 17 residues. With 1 base clipped from V and 0 bases from J, the junction kept 6 bases outside the gene matches. Germline loops: CDR1 DFQATT, CDR2 SNEGSKA (reference sequence).

This clonotype was seen a handful of times. A much larger clone sits a single nucleotide away, making a read error possible. The chain is built from TRBV7-9 and TRBJ2-5; D is undetermined. The CDR3 sequence is 11 residues long. Trimming removed 6 bases from V and 5 bases from J, with 7 bases in between. The germline gives CDR1 SEHNR, CDR2 FQNEAQ (reference sequence). Here the CDR3 DNA reads TGTGCCAGCAGATTTGAGGAGACCCAGTACTTC. It yields the protein CASRFEETQYF.

This clonotype came up many times. V gene TRBV5-1 combines with J gene TRBJ2-5; 10 bases match TRBD2. The J segment lost 4 bases and the V segment lost 4 bases, leaving 7 bases of the junction unmatched. The germline V gene has CDR1 SGHRS and CDR2 YFSETQ. The CDR3 runs to 15 residues. CDR3 protein: CASSRDGLAAETQYF. DNA of the CDR3: TGCGCCAGCAGCCGCGACGGACTAGCGGCAGAGACCCAGTACTTC.

The genes are TRBV9 and TRBJ2-3, with TRBD2 identical over 7 bases. Per the germline V gene, CDR1 is SGDLS and CDR2 is YYNGEE. The CDR3 length is 15 residues. V dropped 0 bases and J dropped 2; count of bases not matched to a gene: 3. DNA of the CDR3: TGTGCCAGCAGCGTAGCGGGAGGTCTCACAGATACGCAGTATTTT. Its translation: CASSVAGGLTDTQYF.

This clonotype has ten or more counts. CDR3 in amino acids: CASSWSQETQYF. Here the CDR3 DNA reads TGCGCCAGCAGCTGGAGCCAAGAGACCCAGTACTTC. The chain joins TRBV5-1 to TRBJ2-5, with D unresolved. Trimming took 3 bases from V and 1 from J, leaving 4 bases between them. Germline values: CDR1 SGHRS, CDR2 YFSETQ. The CDR3 runs to 12 residues.

This clonotype was seen repeatedly, ten times or more. The chain combines TRBV7-2 with TRBJ2-7; 8 bases align to TRBD2. Germline loops: CDR1 SGHTA, CDR2 FQGNSA. CDR3 length: 13 amino acids. J gave up 6 bases and V 5 bases, and 6 bases lay outside the gene matches. CDR3 protein: CASSMGLVSEQYF. The CDR3 DNA reads as TGTGCCAGCAGCATGGGACTAGTCTCCGAGCAGTACTTC.

This clonotype was counted at least ten times. This could be a read error, since a much larger clone is one nucleotide away. The chain employs TRBV29-1 and TRBJ1-1; the D gene is possibly TRBD1 (5 bases). CDR3 length equals 18 residues. The germline gives CDR1 SQVTM, CDR2 ANQGSEA. V was shortened by 1 base and J by 4 bases, with 25 bases between the two germline ends. Written as DNA, the CDR3 is TGCAGCGTTGAAGGCTCTCGGGGACGCTCAATCTCGGGCACTGAAGCTTTCTTT. It translates to CSVEGSRGRSISGTEAFF.

This clonotype was observed many times. This chain links TRBV6-2 or TRBV6-3 with TRBJ1-2, with D hard to call. The germline V gene has CDR1 MNHEY and CDR2 SVGEGT. The CDR3 contains 12 residues. Trimming took off 6 bases at V and 8 bases at J, with 13 bases between the two ends. This CDR3 reads CASRPGSSGYTF. The CDR3 DNA follows: TGTGCCAGCAGGCCGGGCTCCAGCGGCTACACCTTC.

This clonotype was recorded at least ten times. This chain connects TRBV9 to TRBJ2-3, with TRBD2 identical over 12 bases. The CDR3 has 15 residues. Germline CDR1 SGDLS, CDR2 YYNGEE. J was trimmed by 5 bases and V by 4 bases; bases with no gene match: 5. CDR3 nucleotide sequence: TGTGCCAGCAGCCTGACTAGCGGGAGTGGAGATACGCAGTATTTT. The encoded protein is CASSLTSGSGDTQYF.

Many counts were recorded for this clonotype. The V and J genes are TRBV12-3 or TRBV12-4 and TRBJ1-5; TRBD1 aligns across 10 bases. The ends lost 3 bases at V and 6 bases at J; junction bases unmatched: 5. This CDR3 has 15 amino acids. DNA for the CDR3: TGTGCCAGCAGTTTCCGGGACAGGGGAAGTCAGCCCCAGCATTTT. Translation: CASSFRDRGSQPQHF.

This clonotype was counted ten times or more. The chain couples TRBV29-1 to TRBJ2-6; no clear D gene. The CDR3 contains 13 residues. Germline V gene lookup returns CDR1 SQVTM and CDR2 ANQGSEA. The ends were cut back, 4 bases at V and 0 bases at J, with 4 bases in the middle. In DNA form, the CDR3 reads TGCAGCGTTGGGTTCTCTGGGGCCAACGTCCTGACTTTC. Protein: CSVGFSGANVLTF. Variable domain in full (rest from reference TRBV29-1 and TRBJ2-6): SAVISQKPSRDICQRGTSLTIQCQVDSQVTMMFWYRQQPGQSLTLIATANQGSEATYESGFVIDKFPISRPNLTFSTLTVSNMSPEDSSIYLCSVGFSGANVLTFGAGSRLTVL.

This clonotype was seen repeatedly, ten times or more. The rearrangement joins TRBV29-1 to TRBJ1-2, with D maybe TRBD1 (6 bases). The V end lost 1 base, the J end lost 8 bases, and 11 bases lay between the germline ends. The CDR3 has 12 residues. CDR1 and CDR2 (germline): SQVTM, ANQGSEA. The CDR3 loop reads CSVEVQGPGYTF. The CDR3 region has the DNA TGCAGCGTTGAAGTGCAGGGGCCGGGCTACACCTTC.